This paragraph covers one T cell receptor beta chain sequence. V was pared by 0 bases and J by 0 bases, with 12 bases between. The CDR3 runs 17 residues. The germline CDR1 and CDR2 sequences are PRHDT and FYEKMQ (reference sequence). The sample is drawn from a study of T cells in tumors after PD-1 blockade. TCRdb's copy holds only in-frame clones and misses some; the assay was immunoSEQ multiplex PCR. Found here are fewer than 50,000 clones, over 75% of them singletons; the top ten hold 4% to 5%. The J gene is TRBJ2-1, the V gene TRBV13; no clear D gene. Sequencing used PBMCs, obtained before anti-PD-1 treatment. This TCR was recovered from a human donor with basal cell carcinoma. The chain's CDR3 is CASSLGGRKSSYNEQFF. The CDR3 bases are TGTGCCAGCAGCTTAGGCGGGCGCAAGAGCTCCTACAATGAGCAGTTCTTC.